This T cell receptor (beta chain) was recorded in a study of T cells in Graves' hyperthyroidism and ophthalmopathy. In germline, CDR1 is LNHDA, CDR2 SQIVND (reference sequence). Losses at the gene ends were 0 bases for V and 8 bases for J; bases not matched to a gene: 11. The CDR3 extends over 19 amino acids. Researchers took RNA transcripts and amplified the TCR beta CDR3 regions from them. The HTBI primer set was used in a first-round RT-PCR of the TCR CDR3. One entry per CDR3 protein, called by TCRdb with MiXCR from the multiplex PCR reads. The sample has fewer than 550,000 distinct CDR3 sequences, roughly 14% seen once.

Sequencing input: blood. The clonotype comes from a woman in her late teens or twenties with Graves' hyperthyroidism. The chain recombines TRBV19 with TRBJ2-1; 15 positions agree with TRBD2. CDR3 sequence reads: CASSIEGLAGGRLIDEQFF. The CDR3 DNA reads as TGTGCCAGTAGTATAGAAGGACTAGCGGGAGGGCGATTGATAGATGAGCAGTTCTTC.